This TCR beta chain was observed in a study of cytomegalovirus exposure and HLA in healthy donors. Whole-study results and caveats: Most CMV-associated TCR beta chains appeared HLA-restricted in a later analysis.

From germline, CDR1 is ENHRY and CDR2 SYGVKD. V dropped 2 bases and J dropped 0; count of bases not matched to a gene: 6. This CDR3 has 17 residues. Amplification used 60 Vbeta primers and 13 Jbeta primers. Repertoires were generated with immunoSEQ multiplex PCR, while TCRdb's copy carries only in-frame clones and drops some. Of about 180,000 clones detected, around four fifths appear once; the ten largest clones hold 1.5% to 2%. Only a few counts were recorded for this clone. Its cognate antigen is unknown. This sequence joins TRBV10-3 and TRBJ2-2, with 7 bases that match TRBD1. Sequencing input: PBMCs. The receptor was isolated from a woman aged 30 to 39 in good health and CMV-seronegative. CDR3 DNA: TGTGCCATCAGTGAGGCGACAGGGTCCGCGAACACCGGGGAGCTGTTTTTT. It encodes CAISEATGSANTGELFF.